This T cell receptor beta chain originates from a study of blood T cells in healthy people across ages. Study results and limitations: The unknown donor CMV status may have confounded expanded clonotype changes.

Healthy Caucasian individuals from Russia aged roughly 6 to 90 served as donors. Germline assignment: CDR1 MNHNS and CDR2 SASEGT. This CDR3 region has 14 residues. The junction had 5 bases not matched to a gene; V was cut back by 5 bases and J by 6 bases. The sample holds a few counts of this clonotype. Its specificity is not known. The use of a sample-barcoded 5' primer and a J-beta primer mix characterized a second PCR of roughly 6 to 11 cycles. The template-switch adaptor was a 5' adaptor with 12 random nucleotides. It tagged each cDNA molecule. MiXCR, applied by TCRdb to the 5' RACE reads, yields one record per CDR3 protein. The sample lists 850,000 to 1,300,000 distinct CDR3 sequences; over 35% were seen once.

The TCR comes from a woman between 55 and 75 years old in good health. Sequencing was carried out using blood. The V and J genes are TRBV6-1 and TRBJ2-4, with TRBD2 matching over 9 bases. The CDR3 coding sequence is TGTGCCAGCAGTACTTTAGCGGGAGCAAACATTCAGTACTTC. Translation: CASSTLAGANIQYF.